The source of this TCR beta chain is a study of persistence of HIV-infected CD4 T cells (dated by TCRdb to 2020 to 2021). For context, the study as a whole: CMV- and HIV-1 Gag-responding CD4+ T cells were isolated from ART-treated individuals so that antigen-driven clonal expansion of HIV-1-infected cells could be examined. Participants had been on suppressive ART for a median of 8 years. Peripheral blood samples of up to about 180 mL were taken at multiple time points, with the exception of two participants who underwent leukapheresis at a single time point. TCRbeta sequencing assessed the clonality of all cells in each sorted population, while proviral sequencing assessed the clonality of infected cells. The TCR cluster analysis across participants included eight or nine participants for CMV and roughly seven participants for Gag.

The CDR3 has 14 amino acids, counting the end cysteine and phenylalanine. Left in the record is the CDR3 DNA by itself, 42 bases read in frame from the first base. Reading the germline V gene (reference sequence) gives CDR1 GTSNPN and CDR2 SVGIG. V is trimmed back by 4 bases and J by 4 bases, and the junction contains 2 bases that no gene match accounts for. A note on this clone: No cognate antigen has been identified for it. It has no much larger one-base neighbor in the sample; base qualities were not kept.

The immunoSEQ hsTCRB assay version 4 in survey mode was used to sequence TCRbeta repertoires from genomic DNA. For TCRbeta sequencing, genomic DNA was diluted to around 11 ng/uL, with up to roughly 1 ug used per sample. The published analysis was carried out like this. TCRbeta data analysis was done in ImmunoSeq Analyzer 3.0, and diversity was calculated on productive nucleotide rearrangements. Using the Immunarch R package, lower-bound TCR diversity was estimated with the improved Chao index and clonality was estimated with the Gini coefficient. Different nucleotide rearrangements encoding the same CDR3beta amino acid sequence were counted as distinct clonotypes. Differential abundance analysis found TCRbeta sequences that were significantly enriched in antigen-responding cells compared with anti-CD3/anti-CD28-activated cells. Using predicted peptide-MHC specificity as the basis, GLIPH2 grouped TCRs into clusters, both for each participant individually and for the merged data sets that combined participants. The table was pulled from immuneACCESS by TCRdb, which kept in-frame rearrangements only. Such tables lose some clones; where checked, under half of the loss comes from unresolved V genes, and the rest has no known cause. D and trimming were read from the DNA, whereas the V and J calls and clone size are those reported in that table. This sample has about 32,000 clones in its table, and roughly 82% of those were observed once. Over 15% of the sample lies in the top ten.

General conclusions and limits of the study: TCRbeta richness in CMV- and Gag-responding cells was significantly lower than in anti-CD3/anti-CD28-responding cells; CMV-responding cells had higher oligoclonality than CD3/CD28-stimulated and Gag-responding cells. Only a small number of individuals took part in the study, and only a limited range of antigens was tested. Restriction of bulk TCR analyses to the rare CMV-responding cells that actually carried HIV-1 proviruses was not possible. TCR oligoclonality correlated with proviral oligoclonality within the same sorted populations. Enrichment of degenerate expanded CDR3beta sequences was found in antigen-responding cells, suggesting convergent selection of CD4+ responses to CMV and Gag.

The treatment or condition label on this specimen signifies: suppressive antiretroviral therapy. A pool of overlapping HIV-1 Gag 15-mer peptides, at 0.75 to 1 ug per peptide per mL, was used to stimulate the cells. Memory populations depleted of antigen-responding cells were obtained by sorting nonresponding CD40L-negative CD69-negative CD45RO-high memory CD4+ T cells. HIV-1-infected adults in whom suppressive ART had been started during chronic infection were enrolled as participants. Plasma HIV-1 RNA had been undetectable (below 50 copies/mL) in participants for at least 4 years. To be included, a participant needed positive CMV serology and a CD4+ T cell count above 400 cells/uL. Before stimulation, PBMCs were isolated using density centrifugation and depleted of CD8+ T cells. For 18 hours, the CD8-depleted PBMCs were stimulated with anti-CD28/CD49d costimulation, a CD40-blocking antibody, and enfuvirtide to prevent new infections. Cells were sorted on a Beckman Coulter MoFlo Legacy or XDP sorter, with propidium iodide excluding dead cells. The QIAamp DNA Mini Kit was used for genomic DNA extraction from samples above one million cells, and the Quick-DNA Microprep Kit was used otherwise.

The material sequenced was CD4+ T cells sorted from PBMCs after approximately 19-hour stimulation, taken from a patient who received antiretroviral therapy. According to the study, the label for this sample's cell subset or site signals: CD40L-CD69- CD45RO-high memory CD4 T cells not responding to Gag peptides. The origin of this receptor is an adult woman with HIV who was CMV-seropositive. This receptor chain uses TRBV30 and TRBJ1-6, with 9 central nucleotides matching TRBD1. This receptor has the CDR3 CAWTGTGYNSPLHF. The sequence in DNA is TGTGCCTGGACAGGGACAGGGTATAATTCACCCCTCCACTTT.